The rows below give T cell receptor beta chains drawn from one sample of a study of tumor and adjacent non-tumor tissue in lung cancer. TCRdb independently ran MiXCR on the multiplex PCR reads; one entry per CDR3 protein. The table has 90,000 to 100,000 distinct CDR3 sequences, more than 80% seen once. Sequencing input: distant non-tumor lung tissue. These TCRs come from a man between 60 and 75 years old with small cell lung cancer. CDR3s leave out the opening cysteine and the closing phenylalanine or tryptophan.

J gene	V gene	CDR3 protein
TRBJ2-7	TRBV5-5	ANSLGLAGGWYEQY
TRBJ1-4	TRBV29-1	SASGTDNEKLF
TRBJ2-1	TRBV11-2	ASSMGLAGVSDEQF
TRBJ2-2	TRBV6-5	ASSTSDAISGELF
TRBJ2-1	TRBV6-5	ASGQKRGGEQL
TRBJ1-2	TRBV12-3/TRBV12-4	ASRLSGTWKSGYGYT
TRBJ2-2	TRBV30	ASSVGTDTGELF
TRBJ1-6	TRBV7-9	ASGSDSYNSPLH
TRBJ1-1	TRBV6-5	ASSLLTGRTEAP
TRBJ2-1	TRBV11-2	ASSSDIISSNEQF
TRBJ2-3	TRBV6-6	ASSYRGTSGIDGIDTQC
TRBJ2-3	TRBV5-4	ASSYGLGSRDTQY
TRBJ2-7	TRBV4-1	VSSQDQRNPYDEQY
TRBJ2-6	TRBV20-1	SARAGEVANVLT
TRBJ2-3	TRBV3-1	ASSQDRARLVVLAPDTQY
TRBJ1-2	TRBV4-1	ASSQDGQLIYGYT
TRBJ2-1	TRBV12-3/TRBV12-4	ASTLGPAGEQL
TRBJ2-5	TRBV10-3	AIREVGSQETQY
TRBJ2-3	TRBV7-9	ASSLVAGKATQY
TRBJ2-1	TRBV11-2	AGSIGVAGGYYYNEQF
TRBJ2-1	TRBV28	AISSHAGGSYNEQF
TRBJ2-1	TRBV28	ASRLTGQGYYNEQF
TRBJ2-5	TRBV11-1	ASSLQLQDTQY
TRBJ2-1	TRBV12-5	GSGLVPGPPLRHNERF
TRBJ2-2	TRBV11-3	PSSHDDTGLAGHTGELF
TRBJ2-1	TRBV11-2	ASSFVDSAEQP
TRBJ2-7	TRBV4-2	ARNHSGSRNEQY
TRBJ2-2	TRBV11-1	ASSLRRDGEMF
TRBJ2-3	TRBV6-2/TRBV6-3	VCSYSFSKVDTQY
TRBJ2-7	TRBV4-1	SSSQEDSGRLKTYEQY
TRBJ2-5	TRBV5-1	ASNPGNLAGAEAQY
TRBJ1-2	TRBV5-5	ASSPGQGCGLDYGYT
TRBJ2-5	TRBV29-1	SVRVVSETQY
TRBJ1-1	TRBV6-5	ASSSMRGTEAF
TRBJ2-2	TRBV11-2	ASRGPSGSSTRELF
TRBJ2-1	TRBV5-5	ARSLEGLAVCSYNEQF
TRBJ2-6	TRBV11-2	TRSRWTGSSGANVLT
TRBJ1-2	TRBV4-1	ASNREGKQGAHYGYT
TRBJ2-7	TRBV5-1	ANSFRMGAQIGSYEQY
TRBJ2-3	TRBV11-2	ASNPVAGGSTDTRY
TRBJ1-1	TRBV6-2/TRBV6-3	ASSYTIRGTEAF
TRBJ2-1	TRBV11-1	TSSSQDKTYTEQF
TRBJ2-7	TRBV6-5	AAATGTGGVEKY
TRBJ2-1	TRBV5-4	ASSRGTSQGGAF
TRBJ2-2	TRBV5-6	ASSWGNSPRGLWNTGELV
TRBJ1-2	TRBV12-3/TRBV12-4	ANTTSGAVYGYT
TRBJ2-1	TRBV5-4	ASSHGGWGASYNEHF
TRBJ2-5	TRBV12-3/TRBV12-4	ANSSQSGDTQY
TRBJ2-1	TRBV20-1	SARPPSGRAEVSYNEQL
TRBJ2-2	TRBV5-1	ASSLGAGENTREPF
TRBJ2-7	TRBV6-2/TRBV6-3	ATNGGSSYEQY
TRBJ2-5	TRBV28	ASSSPLYQETQY
TRBJ2-5	TRBV4-1	ASSQATGREETQY
TRBJ2-2	TRBV28	AGSWIQGNTGELI
TRBJ1-2	TRBV6-5	ASSSAGDSHGYT
TRBJ1-2	TRBV14	ASSQDRGASLNYGYT
TRBJ2-2	TRBV6-5	ASSYSYRDIRNTGELF